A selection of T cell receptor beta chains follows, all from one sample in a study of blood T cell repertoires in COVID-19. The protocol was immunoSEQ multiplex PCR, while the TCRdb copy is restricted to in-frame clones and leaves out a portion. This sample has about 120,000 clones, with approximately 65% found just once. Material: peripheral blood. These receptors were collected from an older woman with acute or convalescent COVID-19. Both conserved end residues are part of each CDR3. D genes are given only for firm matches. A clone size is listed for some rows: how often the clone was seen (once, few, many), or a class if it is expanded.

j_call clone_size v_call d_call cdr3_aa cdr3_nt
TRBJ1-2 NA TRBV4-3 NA CASSQNLPGQRGYGYTF TGCGCCAGCAGCCAAAACCTACCGGGCCAAAGGGGCTATGGCTACACCTTC
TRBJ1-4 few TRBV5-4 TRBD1 CASSLAGRGSSNEKLFF TGTGCCAGCAGCTTGGCCGGCAGGGGGTCGTCTAATGAAAAACTGTTTTTT
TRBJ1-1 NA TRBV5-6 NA CASSRIGGTEAFF TGTGCCAGCAGCCGTATTGGGGGGACTGAAGCTTTCTTT
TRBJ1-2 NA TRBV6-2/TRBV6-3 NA CASSYNYQANYGYTF TGTGCCAGCAGTTACAACTACCAAGCTAACTATGGCTACACCTTC
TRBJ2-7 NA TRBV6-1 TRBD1 CASSEQGQGAFEQYF TGTGCCAGCAGTGAACAGGGACAGGGGGCCTTCGAGCAGTACTTC
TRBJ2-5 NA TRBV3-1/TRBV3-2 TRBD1 CASRLGDRSFGETQYF TGTGCCAGCAGGCTCGGGGACAGGTCCTTCGGGGAGACCCAGTACTTC
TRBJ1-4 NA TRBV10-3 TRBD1 CAISGGRGRDEKLFF TGTGCCATCAGTGGAGGCAGGGGGCGGGATGAAAAACTGTTTTTT
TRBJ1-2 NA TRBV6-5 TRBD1 CASSPTGGYGYTF TGTGCCAGCAGTCCAACAGGGGGGTATGGCTACACCTTC
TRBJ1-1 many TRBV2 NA CASIEPVSLEAFF TGTGCCAGCATTGAACCAGTTTCCCTTGAAGCTTTCTTT
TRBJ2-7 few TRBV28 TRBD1 CASRATGKSYEQYF TGTGCCAGCAGGGCGACAGGGAAGTCCTACGAGCAGTACTTC
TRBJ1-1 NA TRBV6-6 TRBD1 CASSTGGLNTEAFF TGTGCCAGCAGCACAGGGGGCCTGAACACTGAAGCTTTCTTT
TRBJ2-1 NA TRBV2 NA CASSDQYNEQFF TGTGCCAGCAGTGACCAGTACAATGAGCAGTTCTTC
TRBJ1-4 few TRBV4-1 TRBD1 CASRATDRNEKLFF TGCGCCAGCAGGGCTACGGACAGGAATGAAAAACTGTTTTTT
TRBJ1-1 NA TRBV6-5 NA CASRAGEVRAFF TGTGCCAGCAGGGCCGGGGAAGTTCGAGCTTTCTTT
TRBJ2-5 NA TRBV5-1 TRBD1 CASSAGQGVVKETQYF TGCGCCAGCAGCGCAGGACAGGGGGTAGTAAAAGAGACCCAGTACTTC
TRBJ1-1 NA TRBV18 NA CASSFRRERNTEAFF TGTGCCAGCTCATTTCGGAGGGAGCGGAACACTGAAGCTTTCTTT
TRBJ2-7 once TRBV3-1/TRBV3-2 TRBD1 CASSGTGAYEQYF TGTGCCAGCAGCGGGACAGGGGCCTACGAGCAGTACTTC
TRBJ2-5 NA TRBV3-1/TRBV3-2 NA CASSPTSGRAKTQYF TGTGCCAGCAGCCCCACCTCTGGGCGGGCCAAGACCCAGTACTTC
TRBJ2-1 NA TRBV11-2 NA CASSLEFLGAKEQFF TGTGCCAGCAGCTTAGAGTTTTTAGGAGCTAAGGAGCAGTTCTTC
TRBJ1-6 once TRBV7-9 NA CASMKGGGTPLHF TGTGCCAGCATGAAAGGGGGAGGGACACCCCTCCACTTT
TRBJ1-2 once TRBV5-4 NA CASSLERYSNGYTF TGTGCCAGCAGCTTGGAACGGTACTCTAATGGCTACACCTTC
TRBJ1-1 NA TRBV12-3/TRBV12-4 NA CASSPPGRAVAFF TGTGCCAGCAGTCCCCCCGGCAGGGCAGTGGCTTTCTTT
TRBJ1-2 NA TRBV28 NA CASFGGGPATYGYTF TGTGCCAGCTTCGGGGGGGGTCCGGCTACCTATGGCTACACCTTC
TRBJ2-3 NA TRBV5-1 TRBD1 CASSFRQGLADTQYF TGCGCCAGCAGCTTTAGACAGGGTTTGGCAGATACGCAGTATTTT